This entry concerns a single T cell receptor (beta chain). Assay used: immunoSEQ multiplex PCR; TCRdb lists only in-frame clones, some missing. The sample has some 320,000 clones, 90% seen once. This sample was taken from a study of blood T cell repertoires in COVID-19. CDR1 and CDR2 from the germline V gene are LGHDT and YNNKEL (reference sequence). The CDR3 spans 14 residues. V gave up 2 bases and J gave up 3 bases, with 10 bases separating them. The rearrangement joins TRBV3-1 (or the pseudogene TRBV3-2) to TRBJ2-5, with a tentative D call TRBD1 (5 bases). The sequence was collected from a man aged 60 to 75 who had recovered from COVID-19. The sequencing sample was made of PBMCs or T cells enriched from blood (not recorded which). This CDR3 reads CASSQSRGKETQYF. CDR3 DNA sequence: TGTGCCAGCAGCCAATCTAGGGGCAAAGAGACCCAGTACTTC.